The 14 T cell receptor beta chains presented below share a single source sample, sequenced in a study of blood T cell repertoires in COVID-19. The assay was immunoSEQ multiplex PCR, and TCRdb's table has in-frame clones only and misses some. The table records about 83,000 clones, around 84% of them present only once. Sequenced sample: peripheral blood. The source of these receptors is a woman older than 75 in a cohort sampled during active or convalescent COVID-19.

The V call is TRBV6-6, the J call TRBJ1-6, with D possibly being TRBD1 (5 bases). CDR3 length: 15 amino acids. The germline CDR1 and CDR2 sequences are MNHNY and SVGAGI (reference sequence). V dropped 4 bases and J dropped 8 bases, with 15 bases sitting between them. DNA for the CDR3: TGTGCCAGCAGTTCGCAGGGCATGGTGTATTCACCCCTCCACTTT. Residues: CASSSQGMVYSPLHF.

V is TRBV12-3 or TRBV12-4 and J is TRBJ2-7; D possibly corresponds to TRBD2 (6 bases). V lost 4 bases to trimming and J lost 6 bases, with 10 bases between them. The CDR3 spans 12 residues. The CDR3 loop is CASSWGLSEQYF. CDR3 DNA: TGTGCCAGCAGTTGGGGACTGAGCGAGCAGTACTTC.

The chain recombines TRBV29-1 with TRBJ1-2, with D hard to call. The CDR3 runs 12 residues. V was cut by 4 bases and J by 7 bases, with 13 bases left in between. Germline-derived CDR1 and CDR2 are SQVTM and ANQGSEA. The CDR3 spells CSVGGVDFGYTF. Here the CDR3 DNA reads TGCAGCGTTGGAGGCGTGGACTTTGGCTACACCTTC.

The rearrangement joins TRBV24-1 to TRBJ2-3; TRBD1 agrees at 9 bases. The V and J ends lost 4 bases and 4 bases, in that order; junction bases with no gene match: 8. Germline CDR1 and CDR2: KGHDR and SFDVKD. CDR3 length equals 16 residues. The CDR3 loop is CATSDPQGAQADTQYF. The DNA for the CDR3 is TGTGCCACCAGTGACCCACAGGGGGCGCAGGCAGATACGCAGTATTTT.

The chain recombines TRBV5-4 with TRBJ2-5; 7 bases fit TRBD2. J gave up 3 bases and V 2 bases, and 16 bases lay outside the gene matches. Germline V gene lookup returns CDR1 SGHNT and CDR2 YYREEE (reference sequence). This CDR3 region has 18 residues. The CDR3 DNA is TGTGCCAGCAGCTTAGACTTTGGCAAGGGAGGGACCAAAGAGACCCAGTACTTC. Translating gives CASSLDFGKGGTKETQYF.

CDR3 nucleotide sequence: TGTGCCAGCCGGAAATTTGAGGGCGGCTATGGCTACACCTTC. Amino acid sequence: CASRKFEGGYGYTF. J is TRBJ1-2 and V is TRBV6-5; no clear D. Per the germline V gene, CDR1 is MNHEY and CDR2 is SVGAGI. This CDR3 is 14 amino acids long. Trimming removed 8 bases at V and 4 bases at J, with 17 bases between.

The CDR3 reads CASSSIGGARATNEKLFF. The CDR3 bases are TGCGCCAGCAGCTCCATTGGGGGGGCGAGGGCAACTAATGAAAAACTGTTTTTT. The V gene is TRBV5-1, the J gene TRBJ1-4; D possibly corresponds to TRBD1 (6 bases). V lost 3 bases and J lost 0, with 18 bases in between. The CDR3 has 18 residues. The germline gives CDR1 SGHRS, CDR2 YFSETQ.

V and J are TRBV29-1 and TRBJ1-1, with 9 bases matching TRBD1. J lost 1 base, V lost 6 bases, and 3 bases had no gene match. This CDR3 is built from 13 residues. Germline CDR1 SQVTM, CDR2 ANQGSEA. The CDR3, as DNA: TGCAGCGTCCGGGACAGGGCGAACACTGAAGCTTTCTTT. Protein sequence: CSVRDRANTEAFF.

The chain uses TRBV2 and TRBJ1-2; TRBD1 matches at 7 bases. The germline V gene encodes CDR1 SNHLY and CDR2 FYNNEI. The CDR3 covers 13 residues. V was pared by 3 bases and J by 7 bases, with 5 bases of the junction left unmatched. The CDR3 protein is CASSDRQGIGYTF. As DNA, the CDR3 is TGTGCCAGCAGTGATCGACAGGGAATTGGCTACACCTTC.

This clone occurred once. The genes are TRBV5-5 and TRBJ2-4, with 8 bases identical to TRBD1. The trim removed 4 bases at V and 4 bases at J, leaving 4 bases unmatched. Looked up from germline, CDR1 is SGHKS and CDR2 is YYEKEE (reference sequence). CDR3 size: 14 residues. In nucleotides, the CDR3 is TGTGCCAGCAGCGGGGGACAGGTAAAAAACATTCAGTACTTC. Amino acids: CASSGGQVKNIQYF.

The gene calls are TRBV11-2 and TRBJ2-3, with D perhaps matching TRBD1 (6 bases). The germline V and J ends were trimmed by 5 bases and 6 bases, with 18 bases remaining between them. Germline-derived CDR1 and CDR2 are SGHAT and FQNNGV. The CDR3 consists of 15 residues. The CDR3 spells CASSVDGQGTDTQYF. The CDR3 DNA reads TGTGCCAGCAGCGTCGACGGGCAGGGGACCGATACGCAGTATTTT.

This clone was observed a handful of times. V is TRBV25-1 and J is TRBJ1-1, with D possibly matching TRBD1 (6 bases). Germline CDR1 and CDR2: MGHDK and SYGVNS. Between the trimmed V and J ends, which lost 5 bases and 1 base, there was a span of 8 bases. This CDR3 region has 13 residues. CDR3 in amino acids: CASSSTGNTEAFF. CDR3 DNA sequence: TGTGCCAGCAGTTCGACAGGGAACACTGAAGCTTTCTTT. The variable domain in full, completed from reference TRBV25-1 and TRBJ1-1, reads EADIYQTPRYLVIGTGKKITLECSQTMGHDKMYWYQQDPGMELHLIHYSYGVNSTEKGDLSSESTVSRIRTEHFPLTLESARPSHTSQYLCASSSTGNTEAFFGQGTRLTVV.

This clone has a handful of counts. The V gene is TRBV19, the J gene TRBJ2-7, with a possible D match to TRBD2 (5 bases). Germline loops: CDR1 LNHDA, CDR2 SQIVND (reference sequence). The V end was cut by 8 bases, the J end by 2 bases, with 7 bases between. The CDR3 spans 11 residues. The CDR3: CASRETYEQYF. Written as DNA, the CDR3 is TGTGCCAGTCGGGAAACCTACGAGCAGTACTTC.

This clone occurred once. The chain carries TRBV6-5 and TRBJ1-2, with TRBD1 as a possible D gene (5 bases). The V end lost 4 bases, the J end lost 2 bases, and 8 bases lay between the germline ends. The CDR3 is made up of 13 amino acids. Germline lookup yields CDR1 MNHEY and CDR2 SVGAGI. The CDR3 loop is CASSWDLNYGYTF. The DNA of the CDR3 is TGTGCCAGCAGTTGGGACTTAAACTATGGCTACACCTTC.